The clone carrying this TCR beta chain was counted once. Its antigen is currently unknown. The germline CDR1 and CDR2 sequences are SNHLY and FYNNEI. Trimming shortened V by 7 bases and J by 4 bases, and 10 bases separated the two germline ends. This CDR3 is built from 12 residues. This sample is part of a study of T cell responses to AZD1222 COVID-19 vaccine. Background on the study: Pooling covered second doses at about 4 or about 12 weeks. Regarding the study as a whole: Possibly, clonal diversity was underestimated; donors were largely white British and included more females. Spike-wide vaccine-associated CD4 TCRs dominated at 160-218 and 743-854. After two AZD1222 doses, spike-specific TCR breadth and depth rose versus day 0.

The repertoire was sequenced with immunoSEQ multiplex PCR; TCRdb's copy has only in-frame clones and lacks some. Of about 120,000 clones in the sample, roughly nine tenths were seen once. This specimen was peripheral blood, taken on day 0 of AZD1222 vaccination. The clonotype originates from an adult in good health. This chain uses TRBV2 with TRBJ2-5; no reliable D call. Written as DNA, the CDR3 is TGTGCCAGCAATATGTGGGGAGAGACCCAGTACTTC. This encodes CASNMWGETQYF.